This TCR beta chain stems from a study of Tregs in tolerant kidney transplant recipients. Findings of the study overall: In tolerant patients, donor-specific Tregs outgrew total Tregs, suggesting antigen-driven expansion.

The CDR3 consists of 16 residues. V lost 0 bases and J lost 3; bases outside the gene matches: 2. Germline V lookup: CDR1 LGHNA, CDR2 YNFKEQ. As concerns this clone: Its antigen is unknown.

The assay was immunoSEQ multiplex PCR, and TCRdb's table has in-frame clones only and misses some. The repertoire holds 54,000 or so clones, with about 89% as singletons. The nonmyeloablative bone marrow transplants came from related graft donors, with transient mixed chimerism. Unstimulated Tregs (CD4+CD25+CD127-) and CD4+CD25- non-Tregs were sorted from PBMCs. The sample in question was CD8+ T cells from blood (PBMCs), obtained 24 months after the transplant. The receptor's source is a human patient who received a combined kidney and bone marrow transplant. Some T cells may be graft donor cells. The J gene is TRBJ1-2, the V gene TRBV4-2; TRBD1 aligns across 12 bases. The CDR3 sequence: CASSQDRDRGHYGYTF. CDR3 sequence (DNA): TGTGCCAGCAGCCAAGATCGGGACAGGGGGCACTATGGCTACACCTTC.